One sample yielded the 9 T cell receptor beta chains listed below, sequenced in a study of OX40 agonist ivuxolimab in advanced cancers. Repertoires were generated with immunoSEQ multiplex PCR, while TCRdb's copy carries only in-frame clones and drops some. This sample has approximately 30,000 clones, with about 90% found just once. Material: CD4+ or CD8+ T cells sorted from blood, obtained in a trial of the OX40 agonist ivuxolimab. Every receptor here comes from an adult with an advanced solid tumor such as melanoma, head and neck, liver or kidney cancer.

The V call is TRBV6-5, the J call TRBJ1-2; tentative D call: TRBD1 (6 bases). V dropped 6 bases and J dropped 6 bases, with 14 bases sitting between them. The CDR3 has 13 amino acids. Germline CDR1 and CDR2: MNHEY and SVGAGI. The CDR3 DNA follows: TGTGCCAGCAGCTACCAGGGGCTGAATGGCTACACCTTC. Translation gives CASSYQGLNGYTF.

The chain is built from TRBV11-2 and TRBJ2-1, with 7 bases matching TRBD1. The CDR3 length is 18 residues. Germline CDR1 and CDR2: SGHAT and FQNNGV. The V and J ends lost 3 bases and 8 bases, in that order; junction bases with no gene match: 19. The DNA for the CDR3 is TGTGCCAGCAGCTTCCAGACGGACAGGCTGGGATTGGGGGATGAGCAGTTCTTC. It codes for CASSFQTDRLGLGDEQFF.

The genes are TRBV27 and TRBJ2-2; D possibly uses TRBD1 or TRBD2 (5 bases each). CDR1 is MNHEY and CDR2 is SMNVEV in the germline V gene (reference sequence). This CDR3 comprises 14 residues. The germline V and J ends were trimmed by 5 bases and 6 bases, with 13 bases remaining between them. As DNA, the CDR3 is TGTGCCAGCAGTCCCAGTCGGGGCCCCGGGGAGCTGTTTTTT. Amino acids: CASSPSRGPGELFF.

DNA for the CDR3: TGTGCCAGCAGTTTCCCGACCCGGATAGCGGTTCAAGAGACCCAGTACTTC. Protein product: CASSFPTRIAVQETQYF. The chain is built from TRBV28 and TRBJ2-5, with a possible D match to TRBD2 (6 bases). The CDR3 totals 17 residues. V lost 3 bases, J lost 2 bases, and 19 bases lay in between. The germline V gene encodes CDR1 MDHEN and CDR2 SYDVKM.

J is TRBJ2-6 and V is TRBV6-5, with D unclear. Germline assignment: CDR1 MNHEY and CDR2 SVGAGI. Trimming stripped 6 bases from V and 0 bases from J, with 6 bases between. This CDR3 contains 14 residues. The CDR3 DNA follows: TGTGCCAGCAGCTCTGCCTCTGGGGCCAACGTCCTGACTTTC. This encodes CASSSASGANVLTF.

The J gene is TRBJ2-7, the V gene TRBV13; TRBD2 is a possible D gene (6 bases). V shed 3 bases and J shed 5 bases, with 11 bases lying between them. The length of the CDR3 is 13 residues. The germline V gene has CDR1 PRHDT and CDR2 FYEKMQ (reference sequence). The CDR3 is CASSFGGINEQYF. The CDR3 bases are TGTGCCAGCAGCTTCGGCGGGATCAACGAGCAGTACTTC.

J is TRBJ2-1 and V is TRBV7-9, with 11 bases fitting TRBD2. The CDR3 contains 19 residues. The ends lost 8 bases at V and 4 bases at J; junction bases unmatched: 19. Germline V CDR1 and CDR2: SEHNR, FQNEAQ (reference sequence). The CDR3 sequence: CASSRGDSLLAGEYNEQFF. CDR3 in DNA: TGTGCCAGCTCAAGGGGCGACAGCTTACTAGCGGGAGAGTACAATGAGCAGTTCTTC.

The chain joins TRBV28 to TRBJ2-7; D is undetermined. Germline loops: CDR1 MDHEN, CDR2 SYDVKM. This CDR3 has 11 residues. The V end was cut by 4 bases, the J end by 3 bases, with 4 bases between. In DNA form, the CDR3 reads TGTGCCAGCAGTTCTATCTACGAGCAGTACTTC. Translation gives CASSSIYEQYF.

The CDR3 loop is CASSDRGSDEQYF. For the CDR3, the DNA is TGTGCCAGCAGTGACAGGGGTAGCGACGAGCAGTACTTC. The chain couples TRBV11-1 to TRBJ2-7, with 8 bases that match TRBD1. The CDR3 extends over 13 amino acids. In germline, CDR1 is SGHAT, CDR2 FQDESV (reference sequence). V gave up 6 bases and J gave up 5 bases; unmatched junction bases: 6.